Each of the 25 T cell receptor beta chains below was sequenced from the same sample in a study of liver allograft versus peripheral blood T cells. About the research overall: The study compared liver allograft T cell receptor repertoires against peripheral blood repertoires of liver transplant recipients.

Each CDR3 protein gets one entry after TCRdb re-called the reads with MiXCR. The data show around 10,000 distinct CDR3 sequences, with over 15% seen just once and less than 2% held by the top ten. All receptors derive from a human patient who had a liver transplant. Some T cells may arise from the graft donor.

This clonotype has only a few counts. The V call is TRBV11-2, the J call TRBJ1-1; D uncertain. Germline CDR1 SGHAT, CDR2 FQNNGV. The CDR3 sequence is 13 residues long. V lost 1 base and J lost 1, with 4 bases in between. CDR3 protein: CASSLAPNTEAFF. CDR3 coding DNA: TGTGCCAGCAGCTTAGCCCCGAACACTGAAGCTTTCTTT.

V and J are TRBV20-1 and TRBJ2-2, with a weak D call TRBD1 (5 bases). V dropped 6 bases and J dropped 4 bases, with 15 bases sitting between them. This CDR3 comprises 14 residues. Germline V gene sequence: CDR1 DFQATT, CDR2 SNEGSKA (reference sequence). The DNA for the CDR3 is TGCAGTGCGCGACAAGGGGCCGGCACCGGGGAGCTGTTTTTT. Protein sequence: CSARQGAGTGELFF.

V and J are TRBV25-1 and TRBJ1-4; no firm D call. The ends were cut back, 4 bases at V and 8 bases at J, with 8 bases in the middle. The CDR3 has 12 amino acids. Per the germline V gene, CDR1 is MGHDK and CDR2 is SYGVNS. The CDR3 DNA reads TGTGCCAGCAGTGGCCGGGCCGAAAAACTGTTTTTT. Encoded protein: CASSGRAEKLFF.

This clonotype was counted a few times. The chain carries TRBV6-6 and TRBJ1-2; TRBD1 is a possible D gene (6 bases). Trimming cost V 8 bases and J 4 bases, with 14 bases left between them. The CDR3 runs 13 residues. Per germline, CDR1 MNHNY and CDR2 SVGAGI (reference sequence). The CDR3 region has the DNA TGTGCCAGCCGAAGGGGGTTCGGCTATGGCTACACCTTC. Translated, it gives CASRRGFGYGYTF.

By share, this clonotype counts as medium-sized (0.01 to 0.1%). The chain combines TRBV9 with TRBJ2-1, with 10 bases lining up with TRBD2. CDR1 and CDR2 from the germline V gene are SGDLS and YYNGEE. The junction had 6 bases not matched to a gene; V was cut back by 0 bases and J by 3 bases. This CDR3 contains 17 residues. This CDR3 is CASSVGASGGGYNEQFF. The CDR3 DNA sequence: TGTGCCAGCAGCGTAGGGGCTAGCGGGGGAGGCTACAATGAGCAGTTCTTC. Based on the CDR3 plus reference TRBV9 and TRBJ2-1, the full variable domain is DSGVTQTPKHLITATGQRVTLRCSPRSGDLSVYWYQQSLDQGLQFLIQYYNGEERAKGNILERFSAQQFPDLHSELNLSSLELGDSALYFCASSVGASGGGYNEQFFGPGTRLTVL.

This clonotype has just a few counts. The chain joins TRBV18 to TRBJ2-7, with D perhaps TRBD1 or TRBD2 (6 bases each). The CDR3 has 13 amino acids. V lost 4 bases to trimming and J lost 4 bases, with 11 bases between them. The germline gives CDR1 KGHSH, CDR2 LQKENI. CDR3 loop: CASSQGGGYEQYF. DNA of the CDR3: TGTGCCAGCTCACAGGGGGGCGGGTACGAGCAGTACTTC.

Here the CDR3 reads CASSPKREREQYF. The DNA of the CDR3 is TGTGCCAGCTCACCAAAAAGGGAGAGGGAGCAGTACTTC. The chain is built from TRBV18 and TRBJ2-7; D might be TRBD2 (5 bases). The CDR3 runs 13 residues. CDR1 is KGHSH and CDR2 is LQKENI in the germline V gene. With 2 bases removed from V and 7 bases from J, the gap between germline ends came to 12 bases.

Note on this clonotype: This is likely a read error, given that the CDR3 carries no conserved phenylalanine or tryptophan at its end. The chain combines TRBV28 with TRBJ2-7; a possible D gene is TRBD2 (5 bases). V lost 3 bases and J lost 6, with 12 bases in between. Germline V gives CDR1 MDHEN, CDR2 SYDVKM. The CDR3 runs to 13 residues. The CDR3 is CASSFSEFTEQYY. The CDR3 bases are TGTGCCAGCAGTTTTAGCGAATTTACCGAGCAGTACTAC.

By share, this clonotype counts as medium-sized. CDR3 sequence: CASRKGQINTGELFF. Here the CDR3 DNA reads TGTGCCAGCAGGAAAGGACAGATAAACACCGGGGAGCTGTTTTTT. The chain carries TRBV6-5 and TRBJ2-2, with D possibly TRBD1 on 6 matching bases. Trimming pared 6 bases from V and 2 bases from J, leaving 13 bases between. This CDR3 has 15 amino acids. The V gene's germline CDR1 is MNHEY and CDR2 SVGAGI.

This clonotype has more than one count but fewer than ten. DNA for the CDR3: TGTGCCAGCAGTTTCGCCGGGGAGCTGTTTTTT. Its translation: CASSFAGELFF. The chain carries TRBV12-3 or TRBV12-4 and TRBJ2-2; D is uncertain. V was pared by 3 bases and J by 6 bases, with 2 bases between. The CDR3 has 11 amino acids.

Only a few counts were recorded for this clonotype. This chain links TRBV28 with TRBJ1-1, with D unresolved. The CDR3 consists of 14 residues. CDR1 is MDHEN, CDR2 SYDVKM, per germline. V lost 3 bases, J lost 1 base, and 9 bases lay in between. The CDR3, as DNA: TGTGCCAGCAGTTTCACACCCTCGAACACTGAAGCTTTCTTT. This codes for CASSFTPSNTEAFF.

Comments on this clonotype: A read error may be the cause here, since a much bigger clone is one base away. J is TRBJ1-2 and V is TRBV6-6; maybe TRBD1 (5 bases). Germline CDR1 is MNHNY and CDR2 is SVGAGI (reference sequence). This CDR3 contains 13 residues. CDR3 bases: TGTGCCAGCAATTACGCAGGGAGGTATGGCTACACCTTC. Translation gives CASNYAGRYGYTF.

Within the sample, this clonotype is medium-sized. The DNA for the CDR3 is TGTGCCAGCAGCCCCGGAGCAGGGGTCCCCTATGGCTACACCTTC. It yields the protein CASSPGAGVPYGYTF. The rearrangement links TRBV14 to TRBJ1-2, with D perhaps matching TRBD1 (6 bases). This CDR3 comprises 15 residues. Germline V gene lookup returns CDR1 SGHDN and CDR2 FVKESK. Trimming stripped 4 bases from V and 4 bases from J, with 16 bases between.

This clonotype is deemed medium-sized. The chain has TRBV19 and TRBJ1-2; 10 positions agree with TRBD1. The CDR3 consists of 15 residues. Trimming at V came to 5 bases and at J to 5 bases, leaving 8 bases not matched to a gene. CDR1 is LNHDA and CDR2 is SQIVND in the germline V gene (reference sequence). The CDR3: CASSPRQGALYGYTF. Written as DNA, the CDR3 is TGTGCCAGTAGTCCGCGACAGGGGGCGTTGTATGGCTACACCTTC.

This clonotype is labeled as medium-sized (0.01 to 0.1%). CDR3 sequence reads: CSAGLAGGFGAGELFF. DNA of the CDR3: TGCAGCGCGGGACTAGCGGGAGGGTTTGGAGCCGGGGAGCTGTTTTTT. This chain links TRBV29-1 with TRBJ2-2, with 16 positions matching TRBD2. This CDR3 has 16 residues. Germline CDR1 and CDR2: SQVTM and ANQGSEA. The V and J ends lost 7 bases and 6 bases, in that order; junction bases with no gene match: 8.

Worth noting for this clonotype: Possible read error: a much larger clone is one base away. The gene calls are TRBV5-5 and TRBJ2-7; no clear D gene. Trimming left V 1 base short and J 6 bases short, with 5 bases between. CDR1 SGHKS and CDR2 YYEKEE come from the germline V gene (reference sequence). This CDR3 region has 11 residues. CDR3 sequence reads: CASSLKGEQYF. In DNA, the CDR3 is TGTGCCAGCAGCTTGAAAGGCGAGCAGTACTTC.

The table lists this clonotype with a few counts. CDR3 sequence: CASSLREGFYEQYF. The CDR3 nucleotides are TGTGCCAGCAGTTTGCGGGAGGGTTTCTACGAGCAGTACTTC. The chain couples TRBV6-5 to TRBJ2-7; TRBD2 matches at 9 bases. V was clipped by 4 bases and J by 3 bases; unmatched bases: 4. The CDR3 extends over 14 amino acids. Germline CDR1 is MNHEY and CDR2 is SVGAGI.

This clonotype was seen once. The V gene is TRBV20-1, the J gene TRBJ1-1; 7 bases align to TRBD1. V was clipped by 8 bases and J by 4 bases; unmatched bases: 7. The CDR3 covers 12 residues. Germline V gene lookup returns CDR1 DFQATT and CDR2 SNEGSKA (reference sequence). CDR3: CSHRGMSTEAFF. For the CDR3, the DNA is TGCAGTCACAGGGGCATGAGCACTGAAGCTTTCTTT.

Only a few counts were recorded for this clonotype. CDR3 sequence reads: CASTFSGGAGNQPQHF. The DNA for the CDR3 is TGTGCCAGCACTTTCTCCGGGGGGGCCGGCAATCAGCCCCAGCATTTT. The chain is built from TRBV28 and TRBJ1-5; D is perhaps TRBD1 (6 bases). V was clipped by 7 bases and J by 2 bases, with 18 bases between them. Germline V gives CDR1 MDHEN, CDR2 SYDVKM. The CDR3 is 16 amino acids. The variable domain in full, completed from reference TRBV28 and TRBJ1-5, reads DVKVTQSSRYLVKRTGEKVFLECVQDMDHENMFWYRQDPGLGLRLIYFSYDVKMKEKGDIPEGYSVSREKKERFSLILESASTNQTSMYLCASTFSGGAGNQPQHFGDGTRLSIL.

This clonotype has only a few counts. The genes are TRBV9 and TRBJ2-7; no firm D call. This CDR3 comprises 14 residues. The ends were cut back, 4 bases at V and 0 bases at J, with 11 bases in the middle. Germline values: CDR1 SGDLS, CDR2 YYNGEE. This chain's CDR3 is CASSLGILSYEQYF. The DNA for the CDR3 is TGTGCCAGCAGCCTGGGTATTCTCTCCTACGAGCAGTACTTC.

Regarding this clonotype: Possible read error: a much larger clone is one base away. V gene TRBV27 combines with J gene TRBJ2-2; TRBD1 aligns across 11 bases. CDR3 length: 15 amino acids. The germline CDR1 and CDR2 sequences are MNHEY and SMNVEV (reference sequence). Here the CDR3 DNA reads TGTGTCAGCAGTTTCGGGACAGGGGGTACCGGGGAGCTGTTTTTT. Its protein product is CVSSFGTGGTGELFF.

A few counts support this clonotype. CDR3 sequence: CASSLGGGHQETQYF. CDR3 nucleotide sequence: TGTGCCAGCAGCTTAGGCGGCGGGCACCAAGAGACCCAGTACTTC. The chain joins TRBV7-9 to TRBJ2-5; D is possibly TRBD2 (5 bases). The V end was cut by 1 base, the J end by 0 bases, with 9 bases between. Germline V gene lookup returns CDR1 SEHNR and CDR2 FQNEAQ (reference sequence). The CDR3 contains 15 residues.

This clonotype is labeled as medium-sized (0.01 to 0.1%). V usage is TRBV6-5 and J usage is TRBJ2-1, with D unclear. The ends were cut back, 3 bases at V and 4 bases at J, with 7 bases in the middle. This CDR3 has 13 residues. Germline V gene data show CDR1 as MNHEY and CDR2 as SVGAGI. The CDR3: CASSYAEYNEQFF. In DNA form, the CDR3 reads TGTGCCAGCAGTTATGCCGAGTACAATGAGCAGTTCTTC.

The chain carries TRBV6-2 or TRBV6-3 and TRBJ1-5, with TRBD1 matching 7 bases. J was trimmed by 5 bases and V by 7 bases; bases with no gene match: 5. Germline lookup yields CDR1 MNHEY and CDR2 SVGEGT. The CDR3 contains 13 residues. CDR3 in DNA: TGTGCCAGCACCGGGACAGATCATCAGCCCCAGCATTTT. Translating it yields CASTGTDHQPQHF.

By sample share, this clonotype is medium-sized. The chain is built from TRBV6-2 or TRBV6-3 and TRBJ2-1; D is perhaps TRBD2 (5 bases). V dropped 6 bases and J dropped 8 bases, with 14 bases sitting between them. This CDR3 is 13 amino acids long. CDR1 and CDR2 from the germline V gene are MNHEY and SVGEGT. As DNA, the CDR3 is TGTGCCAGCAGCCGGACGGGGTGGGATGAGCAGTTCTTC. It encodes CASSRTGWDEQFF.